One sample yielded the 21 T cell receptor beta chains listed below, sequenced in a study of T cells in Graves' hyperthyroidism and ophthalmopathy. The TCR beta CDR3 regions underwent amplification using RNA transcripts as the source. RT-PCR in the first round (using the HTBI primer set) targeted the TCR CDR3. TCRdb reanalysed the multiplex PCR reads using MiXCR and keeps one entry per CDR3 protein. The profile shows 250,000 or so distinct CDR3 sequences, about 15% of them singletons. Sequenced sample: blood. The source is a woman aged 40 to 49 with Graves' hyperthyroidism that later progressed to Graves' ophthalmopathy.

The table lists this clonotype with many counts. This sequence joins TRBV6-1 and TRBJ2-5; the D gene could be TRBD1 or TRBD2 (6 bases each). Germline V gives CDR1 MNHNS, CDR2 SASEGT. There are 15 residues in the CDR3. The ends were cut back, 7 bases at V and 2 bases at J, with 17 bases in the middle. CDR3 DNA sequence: TGTGCCAGCAAAGGGGGGAGACGGGGGCAAGAGACCCAGTACTTC. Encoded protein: CASKGGRRGQETQYF.

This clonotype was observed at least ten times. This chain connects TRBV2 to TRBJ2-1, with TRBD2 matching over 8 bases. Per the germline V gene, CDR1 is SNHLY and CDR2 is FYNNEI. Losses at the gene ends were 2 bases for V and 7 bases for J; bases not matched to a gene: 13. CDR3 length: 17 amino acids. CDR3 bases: TGTGCCAGCAGTGAAACGGCGGGAGGCCGTCTGGGGAATGAGCAGTTCTTC. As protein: CASSETAGGRLGNEQFF.

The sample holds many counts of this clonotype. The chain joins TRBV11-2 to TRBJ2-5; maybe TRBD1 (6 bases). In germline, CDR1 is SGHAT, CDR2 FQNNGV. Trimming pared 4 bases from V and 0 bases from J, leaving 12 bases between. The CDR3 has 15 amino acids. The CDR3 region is CASSSPWTDQETQYF. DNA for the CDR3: TGTGCCAGCAGCTCTCCATGGACAGACCAAGAGACCCAGTACTTC.

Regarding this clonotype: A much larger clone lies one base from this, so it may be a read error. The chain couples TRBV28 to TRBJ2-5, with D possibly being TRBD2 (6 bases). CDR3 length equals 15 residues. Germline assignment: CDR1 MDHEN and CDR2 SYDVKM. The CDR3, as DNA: TGTACCAGCAGACCCGACGGAGGGCAACAAGAGACCCAGTACTTC. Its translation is CTSRPDGGQQETQYF.

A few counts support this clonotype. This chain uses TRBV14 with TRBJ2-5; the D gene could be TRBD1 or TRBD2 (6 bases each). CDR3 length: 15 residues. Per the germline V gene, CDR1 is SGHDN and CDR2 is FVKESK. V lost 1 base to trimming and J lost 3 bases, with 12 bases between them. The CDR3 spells CASSQVWGAKETQYF. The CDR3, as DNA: TGTGCCAGCAGCCAAGTTTGGGGGGCCAAAGAGACCCAGTACTTC. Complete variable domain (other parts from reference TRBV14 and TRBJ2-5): EAGVTQFPSHSVIEKGQTVTLRCDPISGHDNLYWYRRVMGKEIKFLLHFVKESKQDESGMPNNRFLAERTGGTYSTLKVQPAELEDSGVYFCASSQVWGAKETQYFGPGTRLLVL.

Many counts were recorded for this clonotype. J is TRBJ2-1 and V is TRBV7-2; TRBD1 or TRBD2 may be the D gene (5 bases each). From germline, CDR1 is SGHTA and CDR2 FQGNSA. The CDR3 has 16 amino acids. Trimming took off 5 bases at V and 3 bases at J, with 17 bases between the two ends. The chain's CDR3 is CASSLFWDGDYNEQFF. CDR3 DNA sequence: TGTGCCAGCAGCCTCTTTTGGGACGGGGACTACAATGAGCAGTTCTTC.

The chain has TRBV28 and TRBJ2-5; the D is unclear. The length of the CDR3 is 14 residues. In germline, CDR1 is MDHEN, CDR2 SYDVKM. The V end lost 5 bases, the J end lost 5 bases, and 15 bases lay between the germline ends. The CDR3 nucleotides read TGTGCCAGCAGTCGCCGACGGCTCGGGGAGACCCAGTACTTC. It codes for CASSRRRLGETQYF. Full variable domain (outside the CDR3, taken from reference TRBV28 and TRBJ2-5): DVKVTQSSRYLVKRTGEKVFLECVQDMDHENMFWYRQDPGLGLRLIYFSYDVKMKEKGDIPEGYSVSREKKERFSLILESASTNQTSMYLCASSRRRLGETQYFGPGTRLLVL.

In DNA form, the CDR3 reads TGTGCCAGCAGCCATACACTATGGCCTGGGAGTGAGCAGTTCTTC. This gives the protein CASSHTLWPGSEQFF. V is TRBV7-9 and J is TRBJ2-1; perhaps TRBD2 as D (5 bases). The V end lost 5 bases, the J end lost 9 bases, and 20 bases lay between the germline ends. Germline loops: CDR1 SEHNR, CDR2 FQNEAQ (reference sequence). The length of the CDR3 is 15 residues.

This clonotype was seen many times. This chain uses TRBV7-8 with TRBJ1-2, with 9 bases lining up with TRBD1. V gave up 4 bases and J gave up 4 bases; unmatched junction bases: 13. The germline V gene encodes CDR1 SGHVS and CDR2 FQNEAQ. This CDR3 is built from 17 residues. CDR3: CASSSSTGTGFFYGYTF. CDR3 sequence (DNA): TGTGCCAGCAGCTCCTCCACCGGGACAGGGTTTTTCTATGGCTACACCTTC.

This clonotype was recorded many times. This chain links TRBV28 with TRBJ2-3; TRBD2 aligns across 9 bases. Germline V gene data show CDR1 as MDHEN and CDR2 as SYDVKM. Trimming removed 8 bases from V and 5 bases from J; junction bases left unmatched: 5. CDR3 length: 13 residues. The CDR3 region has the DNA TGTGCCAGCGATAGCGGGAGTGGAGATACGCAGTATTTT. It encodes CASDSGSGDTQYF. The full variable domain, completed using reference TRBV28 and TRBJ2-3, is DVKVTQSSRYLVKRTGEKVFLECVQDMDHENMFWYRQDPGLGLRLIYFSYDVKMKEKGDIPEGYSVSREKKERFSLILESASTNQTSMYLCASDSGSGDTQYFGPGTRLTVL.

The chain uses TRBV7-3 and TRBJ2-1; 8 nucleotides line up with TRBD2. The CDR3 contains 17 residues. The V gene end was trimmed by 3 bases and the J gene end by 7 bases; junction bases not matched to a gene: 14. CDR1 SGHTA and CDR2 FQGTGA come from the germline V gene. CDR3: CASSLAGREGPGNEQFF. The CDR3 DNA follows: TGTGCCAGCAGCTTGGCGGGTCGGGAGGGCCCGGGGAATGAGCAGTTCTTC.

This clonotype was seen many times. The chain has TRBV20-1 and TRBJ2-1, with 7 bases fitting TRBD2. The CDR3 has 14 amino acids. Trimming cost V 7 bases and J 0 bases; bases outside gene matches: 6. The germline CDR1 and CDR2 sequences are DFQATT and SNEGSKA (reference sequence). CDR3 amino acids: CSGAGSISYNEQFF. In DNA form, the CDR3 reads TGCAGTGGAGCGGGGTCCATCTCCTACAATGAGCAGTTCTTC.

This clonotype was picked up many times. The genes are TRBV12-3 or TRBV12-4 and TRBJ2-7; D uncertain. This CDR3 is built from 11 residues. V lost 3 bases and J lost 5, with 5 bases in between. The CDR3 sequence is CASSFGDEQYF. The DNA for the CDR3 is TGTGCCAGCAGTTTCGGAGACGAGCAGTACTTC.

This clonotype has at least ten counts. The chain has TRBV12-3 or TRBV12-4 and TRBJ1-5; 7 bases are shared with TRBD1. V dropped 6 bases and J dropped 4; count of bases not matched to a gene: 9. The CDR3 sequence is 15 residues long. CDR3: CASRPTGEGNQPQHF. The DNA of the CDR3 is TGTGCCAGCAGACCCACAGGGGAGGGAAATCAGCCCCAGCATTTT.

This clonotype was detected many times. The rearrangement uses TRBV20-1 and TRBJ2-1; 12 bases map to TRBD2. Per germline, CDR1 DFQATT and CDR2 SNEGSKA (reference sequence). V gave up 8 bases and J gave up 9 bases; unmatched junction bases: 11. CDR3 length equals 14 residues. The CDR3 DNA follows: TGCAGTCGCGACGGGCTAGCGGGAGGGTTTGAGCAGTTCTTC. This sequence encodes CSRDGLAGGFEQFF.

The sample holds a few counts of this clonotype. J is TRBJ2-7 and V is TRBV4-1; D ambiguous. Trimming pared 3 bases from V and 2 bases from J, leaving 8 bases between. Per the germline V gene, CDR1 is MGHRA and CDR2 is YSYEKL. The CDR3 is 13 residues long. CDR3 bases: TGCGCCAGCAGCCAGGAAGTCACCTACGAGCAGTACTTC. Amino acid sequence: CASSQEVTYEQYF.

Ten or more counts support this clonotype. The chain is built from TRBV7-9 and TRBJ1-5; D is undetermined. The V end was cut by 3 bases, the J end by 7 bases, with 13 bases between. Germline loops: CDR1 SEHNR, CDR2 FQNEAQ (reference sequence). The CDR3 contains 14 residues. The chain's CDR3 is CASSFAEVGQPQHF. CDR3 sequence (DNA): TGTGCCAGCAGCTTTGCAGAGGTTGGACAGCCCCAGCATTTT. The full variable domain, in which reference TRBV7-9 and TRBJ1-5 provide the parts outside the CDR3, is DTGVSQNPRHKITKRGQNVTFRCDPISEHNRLYWYRQTLGQGPEFLTYFQNEAQLEKSRLLSDRFSAERPKGSFSTLEIQRTEQGDSAMYLCASSFAEVGQPQHFGDGTRLSIL.

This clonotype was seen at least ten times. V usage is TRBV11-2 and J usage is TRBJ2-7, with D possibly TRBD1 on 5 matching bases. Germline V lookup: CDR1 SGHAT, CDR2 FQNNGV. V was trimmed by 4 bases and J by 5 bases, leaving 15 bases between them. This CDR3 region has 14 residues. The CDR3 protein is CASSWVRAPHEQYF. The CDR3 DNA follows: TGTGCCAGCAGCTGGGTCAGGGCGCCGCACGAGCAGTACTTC.

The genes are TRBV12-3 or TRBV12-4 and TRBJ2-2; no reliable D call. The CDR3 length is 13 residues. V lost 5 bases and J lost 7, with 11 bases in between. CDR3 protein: CASSPRRGGELFF. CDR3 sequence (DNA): TGTGCCAGCAGTCCCCGACGAGGCGGGGAGCTGTTTTTT.

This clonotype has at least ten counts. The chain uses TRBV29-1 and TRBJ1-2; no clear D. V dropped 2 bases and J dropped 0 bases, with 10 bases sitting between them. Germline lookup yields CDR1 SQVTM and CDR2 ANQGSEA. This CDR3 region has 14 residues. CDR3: CSVELAGPNYGYTF. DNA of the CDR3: TGCAGCGTTGAATTAGCAGGTCCTAACTATGGCTACACCTTC.

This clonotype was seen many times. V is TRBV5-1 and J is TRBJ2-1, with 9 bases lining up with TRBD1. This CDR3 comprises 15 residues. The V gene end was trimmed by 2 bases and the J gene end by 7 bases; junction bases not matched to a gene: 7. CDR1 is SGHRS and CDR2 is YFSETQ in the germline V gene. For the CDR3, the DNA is TGCGCCAGCAGCTTAGCCGGGACAGGGATAAATGAGCAGTTCTTC. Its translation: CASSLAGTGINEQFF.